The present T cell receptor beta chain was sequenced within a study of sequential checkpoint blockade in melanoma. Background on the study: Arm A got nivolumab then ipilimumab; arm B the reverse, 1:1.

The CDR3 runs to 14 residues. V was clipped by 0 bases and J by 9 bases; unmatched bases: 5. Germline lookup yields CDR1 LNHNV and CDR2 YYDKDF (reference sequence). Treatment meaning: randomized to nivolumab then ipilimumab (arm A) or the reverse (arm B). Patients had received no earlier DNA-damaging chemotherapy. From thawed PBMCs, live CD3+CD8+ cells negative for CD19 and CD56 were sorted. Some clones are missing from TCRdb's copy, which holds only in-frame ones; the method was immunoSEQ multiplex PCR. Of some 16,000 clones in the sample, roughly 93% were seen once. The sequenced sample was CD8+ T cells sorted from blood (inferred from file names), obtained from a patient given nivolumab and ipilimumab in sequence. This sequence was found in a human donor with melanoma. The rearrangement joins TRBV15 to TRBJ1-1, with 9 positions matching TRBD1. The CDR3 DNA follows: TGTGCCACCAGCAGAGAGGATGGGACAGGGAAAGCTTTCTTT. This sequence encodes CATSREDGTGKAFF.